This T cell receptor (beta chain) was captured in a study of blood T cell repertoires in COVID-19. TCRdb's table, derived via immunoSEQ multiplex PCR, lists solely in-frame clones and lacks some. Of approximately 220,000 clones listed, 83% are singletons. The V segment lost 1 base and the J segment 2 bases; nucleotides outside the gene matches: 5. Germline V CDR1 and CDR2: SGHAT, FQNNGV. There are 17 residues in the CDR3. Source material: PBMCs or T cells enriched from blood (not recorded which). This chain joins TRBV11-2 and TRBJ2-3; 11 bases are a match to TRBD2. This receptor was obtained from a woman aged 45-65 years who had been exposed to COVID-19. The CDR3 loop reads CASSLGASGGTTDTQYF. CDR3 in DNA: TGTGCCAGCAGCTTAGGGGCTAGCGGGGGGACCACAGATACGCAGTATTTT.